Described below is a single TCR beta chain sequence and its context. CDR3 size: 15 residues. V gave up 1 base and J gave up 3 bases, with 13 bases separating them. Germline V gene data show CDR1 as MGHRA and CDR2 as YSYEKL. This specimen comes from a study of blood T cell repertoires in COVID-19. Per the original data handling: Cell counts per sample came from amplifying reference gene primers. Profiling relied on immunoSEQ multiplex PCR, and the TCRdb table lists in-frame clones only, not all of them. That table is the source of V, J and clone size, and D and trimming were worked out from the DNA. The table lists about 95,000 clones, about 89% of them singletons.

V is TRBV4-1 and J is TRBJ2-7, with a weak D call TRBD2 (7 bases). The sample taken for sequencing was peripheral blood. This clonotype was obtained from a man aged 55 to 69 with COVID-19, enrolled during active disease. DNA for the CDR3: TGCGCCAGCAGCCAAGCTGGGGGGGGCGGCTACGAGCAGTACTTC. Translation gives CASSQAGGGGYEQYF.